The 10 T cell receptor beta chains in this list originate from one sample, sequenced in a study of T-cell reconstitution after alpha-beta-depleted transplantation in children. Researchers prepared the TCRbeta library using unique molecular identifiers, the study reports. Via MiXCR, TCRdb re-called the PCR reads, giving one row per CDR3 protein. The sample records nearly 250,000 distinct CDR3 sequences, roughly 8.2% being singletons. This specimen consisted of PBMCs, mostly from graft donor cells, obtained 180 days after TCRalphabeta/CD19-depleted stem cell transplant. The source is a male patient younger than 18 who had a stem cell transplant for acute lymphoblastic leukemia, so the T cells may come from the graft donor.

As for this clonotype: At one of its ends the junction is not consistent with the germline gene, which may arise from a read error. This chain links TRBV7-7 with TRBJ1-1; possible D gene TRBD1, 6 bases. Germline lookup yields CDR1 SSHAT and CDR2 FNYEAQ (reference sequence). This CDR3 has 16 amino acids. CDR3 residues: CASSLVEGEESTEAFF. The CDR3 bases are TGTGCTAGCAGCTTAGTGGAGGGGGAGGAATCGACTGAAGCTTTCTTT.

In its sample, this clonotype was seen many times. The rearrangement links TRBV29-1 to TRBJ2-1, with D perhaps matching TRBD1 (6 bases). CDR3 length: 13 amino acids. V was trimmed by 8 bases and J by 4 bases, leaving 15 bases between them. Germline loops: CDR1 SQVTM, CDR2 ANQGSEA. The CDR3 spells CSFGQTTYNEQFF. The CDR3 DNA reads TGCAGCTTTGGACAGACCACTTACAATGAGCAGTTCTTC.

This clonotype was detected ten times or more. The rearrangement uses TRBV5-6 and TRBJ1-1; unclear D gene. The CDR3 is 14 amino acids. The V end was cut by 0 bases, the J end by 3 bases, with 9 bases between. Germline CDR1 SGHDT, CDR2 YYEEEE. CDR3: CASSLATSDTEAFF. In DNA, the CDR3 is TGTGCCAGCAGCTTGGCTACGTCGGACACTGAAGCTTTCTTT.

This clonotype was observed at least ten times. The chain recombines TRBV5-4 with TRBJ2-3; possible D gene TRBD2, 6 bases. The CDR3 sequence is 15 residues long. Per germline, CDR1 SGHNT and CDR2 YYREEE (reference sequence). V shed 4 bases and J shed 1 base, with 13 bases lying between them. CDR3 sequence: CASSLSGSGTDTQYF. The CDR3 nucleotides are TGTGCCAGCAGCCTTAGCGGCTCAGGCACAGATACGCAGTATTTT.

This clonotype was found a few times. This rearrangement joins TRBV11-1 to TRBJ2-1; 7 nucleotides align to TRBD1. The CDR3 is made up of 18 amino acids. The trim removed 5 bases at V and 4 bases at J, leaving 17 bases unmatched. CDR1 and CDR2 (germline): SGHAT, FQDESV (reference sequence). DNA for the CDR3: TGTGCCAGCAGCCCGCCGAAAGTCTCGGACAGGCGATACAATGAGCAGTTCTTC. It is translated as CASSPPKVSDRRYNEQFF.

This clonotype was counted at least ten times. The V call is TRBV20-1, the J call TRBJ1-3; D is unresolved. The CDR3 covers 12 residues. Germline lookup yields CDR1 DFQATT and CDR2 SNEGSKA (reference sequence). Trimming took 3 bases from V and 0 from J, leaving 3 bases between them. The CDR3: CSARTSGNTIYF. The CDR3, as DNA: TGCAGTGCTAGGACCTCTGGAAACACCATATATTTT.

This clonotype was counted at least ten times. The CDR3 DNA reads as TGTGCCAGCGGCGGGGTTGTGGACACCGGGGAGCTGTTTTTT. It codes for CASGGVVDTGELFF. The V and J genes are TRBV9 and TRBJ2-2; perhaps TRBD2 as D (6 bases). Germline CDR1 SGDLS, CDR2 YYNGEE. This CDR3 spans 14 amino acids. V was trimmed by 7 bases and J by 3 bases, leaving 13 bases between them.

This clonotype has ten or more counts. The genes are TRBV6-6 and TRBJ1-6, with D perhaps TRBD1 (5 bases). This CDR3 is built from 13 residues. In germline, CDR1 is MNHNY, CDR2 SVGAGI (reference sequence). The ends were cut back, 6 bases at V and 7 bases at J, with 10 bases in the middle. CDR3 in DNA: TGTGCCAGCAGACAGGCCTCAAATTCACCCCTCCACTTT. This gives the protein CASRQASNSPLHF.

This clonotype has a count of ten or more. This chain joins TRBV20-1 and TRBJ2-7; possibly TRBD1 or TRBD2 for D (5 bases each). Trimming pared 0 bases from V and 2 bases from J, leaving 14 bases between. Per germline, CDR1 DFQATT and CDR2 SNEGSKA (reference sequence). This CDR3 is built from 15 residues. In nucleotides, the CDR3 is TGCAGTGCTAGAGATGGAGGCAGGGTGACCTACGAGCAGTACTTC. It specifies CSARDGGRVTYEQYF.

This clonotype has at least ten counts. This chain uses TRBV12-3 or TRBV12-4 with TRBJ2-3, with no clear D. The germline V and J ends were trimmed by 7 bases and 6 bases, with 17 bases remaining between them. CDR3 length equals 14 residues. CDR3 sequence (DNA): TGTGCCAGCACGGAGACCTTCCTGGGGGATACGCAGTATTTT. It is translated as CASTETFLGDTQYF.